Listed below are T cell receptor beta chains from one sample, sequenced in a study of T cell responses to AZD1222 COVID-19 vaccine. Measured with immunoSEQ multiplex PCR; TCRdb has only the in-frame clones, and not every one. This table holds 150,000 to 200,000 clones, more than 90% found once. Sequenced material: peripheral blood, taken 28 days after the second dose of the MenACWY control vaccine. These receptors were obtained from an adult who received the MenACWY meningococcal vaccine as a control. Both conserved end residues are part of each CDR3. D genes are given only for firm matches. Clone size is given for some rows only: seen once, a few or many times, or a class if the clone is expanded.

J gene | clone size | V gene | D gene | CDR3 DNA | CDR3 protein
TRBJ2-1 | . | TRBV11-3 | . | TGTGCCAGCGGAGTGGGTGAGCAGTTCTTC | CASGVGEQFF
TRBJ1-5 | . | TRBV24-1 | . | TGTGCCACCAGTGATTTGCTCGTTCATAGCAATCAGCCCCAGCATTTT | CATSDLLVHSNQPQHF
TRBJ2-2 | . | TRBV6-5 | TRBD2 | TGTGCCAGCAGTTACTCGCTAGCGGGAAACACCGGGGAGCTGTTTTTT | CASSYSLAGNTGELFF
TRBJ2-1 | . | TRBV4-1 | TRBD1 | TGCGCCAGCAGCCGGACAGGGGGGGAGAGCTCCTACAATGAGCAGTTCTTC | CASSRTGGESSYNEQFF
TRBJ2-1 | . | TRBV5-5 | . | TGTGCCAGCAGCTCTTCAGGGTTTGGCAATGAGCAGTTCTTC | CASSSSGFGNEQFF
TRBJ1-2 | . | TRBV19 | TRBD1 | TGTGCCAGTTCCCGGCACCAGGGGGAGGGCTACACCTTC | CASSRHQGEGYTF
TRBJ2-3 | . | TRBV13 | TRBD1 | TGTGCCAGCAGCCCGACAGGGACCGATACGCAGTATTTT | CASSPTGTDTQYF
TRBJ2-3 | once | TRBV7-2 | . | TGTGCCAGCAGCTTAGCATCTGGGTTGGGCACAGATACGCAGTATTTT | CASSLASGLGTDTQYF
TRBJ2-2 | . | TRBV7-3 | TRBD2 | TGTGCCAGCAGACCCGGGGGGAAGGGATCAACCGGGGAGCTGTTTTTT | CASRPGGKGSTGELFF
TRBJ2-7 | . | TRBV5-1 | TRBD1 | TGCGCAGGACAGGGTGGGTACGAGCAGTACTTC | CAGQGGYEQYF
TRBJ1-4 | . | TRBV4-3 | . | TGCGCCAGCAGCCAAGACGAGTATAGAGAAAAACTGTTTTTT | CASSQDEYREKLFF
TRBJ1-4 | . | TRBV10-3 | . | TGTGCCATCAGTGAGTCTTTGGCAGGTGGGGAAAAACTGTTTTTT | CAISESLAGGEKLFF
TRBJ1-5 | once | TRBV5-1 | . | TGCGCCAGCAGCTTGGTGTCCGGAGGTGGTCAGCCCCAGCATTTT | CASSLVSGGGQPQHF
TRBJ1-2 | . | TRBV27 | TRBD1 | TGTGCCAGCAGTTTAACAGGGGCAGATGGCTACACCTTC | CASSLTGADGYTF
TRBJ1-4 | . | TRBV2 | . | TGTGCCAGCAAGGGCACAGAGTCACTGTTTTTT | CASKGTESLFF
TRBJ2-7 | once | TRBV9 | . | TGTGCCAGCAGCGCACGCCCAGGGATTCCCTACGAGCAGTACTTC | CASSARPGIPYEQYF
TRBJ2-2 | once | TRBV5-5 | TRBD1 | TGTGCCAGCAACCGGGACAGGGTATCCGGGGAGCTGTTTTTT | CASNRDRVSGELFF
TRBJ1-1 | . | TRBV19 | . | TGTGCCAGTAGGGCAGGTGGCCCTGAAGCTTTCTTT | CASRAGGPEAFF
TRBJ2-7 | . | TRBV30 | . | TGTGCCTGGAGTAGTGGAGTTTCCTACGAGCAGTACTTC | CAWSSGVSYEQYF
TRBJ2-3 | . | TRBV4-1 | TRBD2 | TGCGCCAGCCCTGAAACCCCGGGACTAGCGGGTACGCAGTATTTT | CASPETPGLAGTQYF
TRBJ2-3 | few | TRBV28 | . | TGTGCCAGCAGTTTTTTGTCCGGCACAGATACGCAGTATTTT | CASSFLSGTDTQYF
TRBJ1-2 | . | TRBV28 | . | TGTGCCAGCAGTAGCCTCGCCGGGGACCGTAGGGGCTACACCTTC | CASSSLAGDRRGYTF
TRBJ1-5 | once | TRBV5-8 | . | TGTGCCAGCAGCTTAGACGGGGATGGCAATCAGCCCCAGCATTTT | CASSLDGDGNQPQHF
TRBJ1-1 | . | TRBV12-3/TRBV12-4 | . | TGTGCCAGCAACGGACGAGGGGTTGGTGAAGCTTTCTTT | CASNGRGVGEAFF
TRBJ1-2 | . | TRBV27 | . | TGTGCCAGCACTCCTCACGGGGAGGGTTCGTCGGGCTACACCTTC | CASTPHGEGSSGYTF
TRBJ2-7 | few | TRBV6-5 | TRBD2 | TGTGCCAGCAGGCTAGCGGGAGGGCTTTGGGAGCAGTACTTC | CASRLAGGLWEQYF
TRBJ1-2 | . | TRBV9 | . | TGTGCCAGCAGCGTAGGTGGAGGCGGCTACACCTTC | CASSVGGGGYTF
TRBJ2-7 | . | TRBV30 | . | TGTGCCTGGACTAGGGTGGCCGGCGAGCAGTACTTC | CAWTRVAGEQYF